This T cell receptor (beta chain) stems from a study of T-cell memory formation after mild COVID-19 (TCRdb year 2021). Turning to the overall study: TCR sequence clusters from the two donors were found to be largely donor specific. In a couple of donors, T-cell clones that expanded and contracted after mild COVID-19 were tracked by sequencing TCRalpha and TCRbeta repertoires over time. The cohort comprised two young, previously healthy adult volunteers, one female and one male. Findings and caveats that apply to the study as a whole: Clones that contracted from day 15 to 85 showed balanced CD4/CD8 phenotypes, whereas a second wave of clones that expanded from day 15 to 37 leaned towards CD4+. Contracting CD4+ clones appeared mostly in the CM and EM memory subsets, whereas CD8+ clones were enriched in EMRA. Whether the second-wave clones peaking on day 37 were SARS-CoV-2 specific was not confirmed. The study included only a couple of mild cases, and larger cohorts that include severe cases with pre-infection samples were judged to be necessary. The detection of some responding clones in pre-infection memory suggests that pre-existing cross-reactive memory T cells joined the SARS-CoV-2 response.

These reads were obtained on an Illumina NovaSeq 6000. TCRalpha and TCRbeta cDNA libraries were constructed by 5'RACE with constant-segment primers, with sample barcodes and unique molecular identifiers being introduced. RNA was extracted from every sample with Trizol reagent. Library amplification was performed in two PCR steps, and a second sample barcode and Illumina TruSeq adapters were introduced in the second step. Libraries were sequenced on an Illumina NovaSeq with 2 x 150 bp paired-end reads. The original pipeline was this. With migec v1.2.7, reads were demultiplexed and then collapsed into UMI-guided consensus sequences. Using mixcr v2.1.11, UMI consensuses were aligned to TRA and TRB V and J templates and then assembled into clonotypes. Expanded or contracted clonotypes were those called significant by both edgeR and NoisET, with noise models trained on biological replicates. For edgeR calls, the thresholds were a false discovery rate-adjusted p below 0.01 and a log2 fold-change of 1. As an exploratory analysis of dynamics, max-normalized trajectories of the 1000 most abundant clonotypes were examined by PCA with hierarchical clustering. Each responding clone was given a CD4 or CD8 phenotype based on the CD4+ and CD8+ repertoires, which had been sequenced separately. TCRdb reanalyzed the raw reads on its own, using fastp at Q25 for trimming and MiXCR for clone calling, and kept in-frame beta chains. CDR3 protein duplicates are merged, each entry listing the most common genes and DNA. V and J calls and clone size were set by TCRdb, not the authors. The sample profile shows fewer than 500,000 distinct CDR3 sequences; 25% of them were found once. Approximately 13% of the sample comes from the top ten.

The germline V gene sets CDR1 to KGHSH and CDR2 to LQKENI. From the cysteine up to the phenylalanine, the CDR3 has a length of 14 residues. Of the read, only the CDR3 DNA is kept; its 42 bases are in frame from base 1. V lost 2 bases and J lost 0 bases; the stretch between them is 8 bases long. Ficoll-Paque density gradient centrifugation was the method used to isolate PBMCs. A word on this clonotype: The target of this receptor is not known. One base away there is no much larger clone; base qualities are not given.

In this chain, TRBV18 is recombined with TRBJ2-7; the D gene lacks a confident call. Sequencing input: PBMCs or a T cell subset sorted from them (not recorded which). The TCR sequence derives from an adult woman who had mild COVID-19 (a few samples of this study predate the infection). The sample titles of this study are shuffled in the database, so cell type and time point are left out; the donor was told from shared clones. Read as DNA, the sequence is TGTGCCAGCTCACCAGATTACACCTCCTACGAGCAGTACTTC. Translated, it reads CASSPDYTSYEQYF.